These T cell receptor beta chains were read from a single sample in a study of T cell responses to AZD1222 COVID-19 vaccine. Clones were sequenced by immunoSEQ multiplex PCR, and TCRdb holds only the in-frame ones, with some missing. The table records some 79,000 clones, 60% to 85% of them present only once. The source was peripheral blood, collected 28 days after the second AZD1222 dose. All receptors derive from an adult who received the AZD1222 COVID-19 vaccine. Each CDR3 is given with its conserved first and last residue. A D gene is named only where the DNA matches it firmly. Clone size is given for some rows only: seen once, a few or many times, or a class if the clone is expanded.

J: TRBJ2-1
size: NA
V: TRBV19
D: TRBD1
DNA: TGTGCCAGTAGAGAGACAGGGGACGGTGAGCAGTTCTTC
CDR3: CASRETGDGEQFF

J: TRBJ2-4
size: NA
V: TRBV9
D: NA
DNA: TGTGCCAGCAGCGTGGGGGTCTCCGGGGACATTCAGTACTTC
CDR3: CASSVGVSGDIQYF

J: TRBJ2-3
size: few
V: TRBV6-5
D: NA
DNA: TGTGCCAGCATTCGGGCGGGACTTACAGATACGCAGTATTTT
CDR3: CASIRAGLTDTQYF

J: TRBJ2-7
size: NA
V: TRBV19
D: TRBD1
DNA: TGTGCCAGTGGACAGGGTGGGGAGCAGTACTTC
CDR3: CASGQGGEQYF

J: TRBJ1-1
size: NA
V: TRBV5-4
D: TRBD1
DNA: TGTGCCAGCAGCGACAGGGGCAAAAACACTGAAGCTTTCTTT
CDR3: CASSDRGKNTEAFF

J: TRBJ2-6
size: NA
V: TRBV6-2/TRBV6-3
D: NA
DNA: TGTGCCAGCAGTTACTCATCTGGGATTGCCTTAACTGGGGCCAACGTCCTGACTTTC
CDR3: CASSYSSGIALTGANVLTF

J: TRBJ1-1
size: once
V: TRBV28
D: NA
DNA: TGTGCCAGCGCTGATCCCGGGCGGGACACTGAAGCTTTCTTT
CDR3: CASADPGRDTEAFF

J: TRBJ2-2
size: NA
V: TRBV6-2/TRBV6-3
D: NA
DNA: TGTGCCAGCAGTTTTGTGACCGGGGAGCTGTTTTTT
CDR3: CASSFVTGELFF

J: TRBJ2-1
size: NA
V: TRBV29-1
D: NA
DNA: TGCAGCGTTGACCGGCGGGGCGCCTACAATGAGCAGTTCTTC
CDR3: CSVDRRGAYNEQFF

J: TRBJ2-2
size: NA
V: TRBV9
D: NA
DNA: TGTGCCAGCAGCGTAGTACAGGACCCGAACACCGGGGAGCTGTTTTTT
CDR3: CASSVVQDPNTGELFF

J: TRBJ1-1
size: NA
V: TRBV7-2
D: NA
DNA: TGTGCCAGCAGCTTAGTCGAGAACACTGAAGCTTTCTTT
CDR3: CASSLVENTEAFF

J: TRBJ1-5
size: NA
V: TRBV2
D: TRBD1
DNA: TGTGCATCCGGGACAGTTAGCAATCAGCCCCAGCATTTT
CDR3: CASGTVSNQPQHF

J: TRBJ2-6
size: NA
V: TRBV9
D: NA
DNA: TGTGCCAGCAGCGCGGGATTTATAAGCTCTGGGGCCAACGTCCTGACTTTC
CDR3: CASSAGFISSGANVLTF

J: TRBJ2-2
size: NA
V: TRBV19
D: NA
DNA: TGTGCCAGTAGTATAGGAACCGGTAGCGGGGAGCTGTTTTTT
CDR3: CASSIGTGSGELFF

J: TRBJ2-3
size: NA
V: TRBV18
D: TRBD2
DNA: TGTGCCAGCTCAAATCCGGCGGGAGAGAGCCCAGATACGCAGTATTTT
CDR3: CASSNPAGESPDTQYF

J: TRBJ1-3
size: NA
V: TRBV29-1
D: NA
DNA: TGCAGCGTTGTGGATGGAAACACCATATATTTT
CDR3: CSVVDGNTIYF

J: TRBJ2-7
size: NA
V: TRBV9
D: NA
DNA: TGTGCCAGCAGCGTAGAAGGGGGGCGTTCCTACGAGCAGTACTTC
CDR3: CASSVEGGRSYEQYF

J: TRBJ1-5
size: NA
V: TRBV19
D: TRBD1
DNA: TGTGCCAGTAGTGTAAGGACAGGGTACGACCAGCATTTT
CDR3: CASSVRTGYDQHF

J: TRBJ1-1
size: NA
V: TRBV19
D: NA
DNA: TGTGCCAGTAGAAACTCCGGGTGGACGGAGAACACTGAAGCTTTCTTT
CDR3: CASRNSGWTENTEAFF

J: TRBJ1-1
size: NA
V: TRBV2
D: NA
DNA: TGTGCCAGCAGCCTCACCCCGGCGAACACTGAAGCTTTCTTT
CDR3: CASSLTPANTEAFF

J: TRBJ1-1
size: NA
V: TRBV9
D: NA
DNA: TGTGCCAGCAGCGCCGGGAACCTGAACACTGAAGCTTTCTTT
CDR3: CASSAGNLNTEAFF

J: TRBJ1-2
size: NA
V: TRBV7-8
D: NA
DNA: TGTGCCAGCAGCTTAGGTCCGACAGGAGACTACACCTTC
CDR3: CASSLGPTGDYTF

J: TRBJ1-1
size: NA
V: TRBV6-5
D: NA
DNA: TGTGCCAGCAGTCTGTCAGTGAACACTGAAGCTTTCTTT
CDR3: CASSLSVNTEAFF

J: TRBJ1-2
size: once
V: TRBV9
D: NA
DNA: TGTGCCAGCAGCGGACAAGGGGGGGGGTACACCTTC
CDR3: CASSGQGGGYTF

J: TRBJ2-2
size: few
V: TRBV28
D: TRBD1
DNA: TGTGCCAGCAGTTTGAATAAGGGACAGGGCCGTCCGAACACCGGGGAGCTGTTTTTT
CDR3: CASSLNKGQGRPNTGELFF

J: TRBJ2-5
size: NA
V: TRBV5-4
D: NA
DNA: TGTGCCAGCAGCATAGGGACTGAAGAGACCCAGTACTTC
CDR3: CASSIGTEETQYF

J: TRBJ1-2
size: NA
V: TRBV3-1/TRBV3-2
D: NA
DNA: TGTGCCAGCAGCCAAGAGGGGGCATATGGCTACACCTTC
CDR3: CASSQEGAYGYTF

J: TRBJ2-5
size: NA
V: TRBV19
D: NA
DNA: TGTGCCAGTAGCTTCGACACGGTCCAAGAGACCCAGTACTTC
CDR3: CASSFDTVQETQYF

J: TRBJ1-1
size: NA
V: TRBV29-1
D: NA
DNA: TGCAGCGTAGCAGGGCCTGAGGGCACTGAAGCTTTCTTT
CDR3: CSVAGPEGTEAFF

J: TRBJ1-2
size: NA
V: TRBV7-9
D: TRBD1
DNA: TGTGCCAGCAGCTTAGCGGACAGGCTAGCACAGAACTTC
CDR3: CASSLADRLAQNF

J: TRBJ2-1
size: NA
V: TRBV11-3
D: NA
DNA: TGTGCCAGCAGCTTTGAGGTGTACGATGAGCAGTTCTTC
CDR3: CASSFEVYDEQFF

J: TRBJ2-3
size: NA
V: TRBV7-9
D: TRBD1
DNA: TGTGCCAGCAGCGGCCGGGACAGGGGGTCCACAGATACGCAGTATTTT
CDR3: CASSGRDRGSTDTQYF

J: TRBJ1-3
size: NA
V: TRBV3-1/TRBV3-2
D: TRBD1
DNA: TGTGCCAGCAGCCGAACCCGGGACAGTCCTGGAAACACCATATATTTT
CDR3: CASSRTRDSPGNTIYF

J: TRBJ2-3
size: few
V: TRBV5-6
D: TRBD2
DNA: TGTGCCAGCAGCAAGGAGCGGGGGGGAGATACGCAGTATTTT
CDR3: CASSKERGGDTQYF

J: TRBJ2-1
size: NA
V: TRBV6-5
D: TRBD1
DNA: TGTGCCAGCAGACGGACAGGCTCCTACAATGAGCAGTTCTTC
CDR3: CASRRTGSYNEQFF

J: TRBJ2-1
size: NA
V: TRBV5-8
D: NA
DNA: TGTGCCAGCAGCTTGGGGTTAGGTAGGTCCAATGAGCAGTTCTTC
CDR3: CASSLGLGRSNEQFF

J: TRBJ2-7
size: NA
V: TRBV5-4
D: NA
DNA: TGTGCCAGCAGCTTGGGAGGGATCACGGGCTACGAGCAGTACTTC
CDR3: CASSLGGITGYEQYF

J: TRBJ1-2
size: NA
V: TRBV5-1
D: NA
DNA: TGCGCCAGCAGCCTGACAGGTTATGGCTACACCTTC
CDR3: CASSLTGYGYTF

J: TRBJ2-2
size: NA
V: TRBV21-1
D: NA
DNA: TGTGCCAGCAGCAACAGGGGAAGGGAGAACACCGGGGAGCTGTTTTTT
CDR3: CASSNRGRENTGELFF

J: TRBJ2-3
size: NA
V: TRBV28
D: NA
DNA: TGTGCCAGCAGGGCAGATACGCAGTATTTT
CDR3: CASRADTQYF

J: TRBJ1-2
size: NA
V: TRBV29-1
D: TRBD1
DNA: TGCAGCGTTACAACAGGGGTGGGCTATGGCTACACCTTC
CDR3: CSVTTGVGYGYTF

J: TRBJ1-6
size: NA
V: TRBV11-2
D: NA
DNA: TGTGCCAGCAGCACCTTACGACGGAATAATTCACCCCTCCACTTT
CDR3: CASSTLRRNNSPLHF